This record covers a single T cell receptor (beta chain). Its antigen is still unknown. These data are taken from a study of vaccination and CD4 T cells after COVID-19. Study-level background: The cells were exposed to overlapping spike peptides originating from SARS-CoV-2, HCoV-NL63, HCoV-OC43 and HCoV-229E for stimulation. Control cultures used a CEFX viral epitope pool, an HIV-1 Nef peptide pool, or no peptide.

Germline values: CDR1 SGHNT, CDR2 YENEEA. This CDR3 spans 13 amino acids. Trimming pared 6 bases from V and 0 bases from J, leaving 8 bases between. Described treatment: 10-day PBMC culture with coronavirus spike peptide pools or control peptides (ViraFEST assay). Spanning March to December 2020, the positive PCR dates came before US Alpha, Beta and Delta variants. Wells contained roughly 1.9 million PBMCs each, and these were cultured with around 10 IU/ml IL-2 and approximately 9.5 ug/ml peptide pools. Sequenced with the Oncomine TCR Beta short-read assay was DNA taken from cultured CD4+ T cells. TCRdb fed the PCR reads into MiXCR, producing one record per CDR3 protein. The table records 13,000 to 15,000 distinct CDR3 sequences, around 50% of them present only once.

This rearrangement joins TRBV11-3 to TRBJ1-1, with a tentative D call TRBD1 (6 bases). The receptor was derived from a human donor who had recovered from COVID-19. Source material: CD4+ T cells from blood, cultured in vitro. CDR3 in amino acids: CASRDSMNTEAFF. Here the CDR3 DNA reads TGTGCCAGCAGGGACAGCATGAACACTGAAGCTTTCTTT. Based on the CDR3 plus reference TRBV11-3 and TRBJ1-1, the full variable domain is EAGVVQSPRYKIIEKKQPVAFWCNPISGHNTLYWYLQNLGQGPELLIRYENEEAVDDSQLPKDRFSAERLKGVDSTLKIQPAELGDSAVYLCASRDSMNTEAFFGQGTRLTVV.